The next 20 T cell receptor beta chains were all read from a single sample in a study of cytomegalovirus exposure and HLA in healthy donors. Researchers ran the PCR with 60 Vbeta and 13 Jbeta primers. Assay: immunoSEQ multiplex PCR; the TCRdb copy retains only in-frame clones and omits some. The sample carries approximately 61,000 clones, 70% to 80% recorded once. The sample was PBMCs. The receptors were gathered from a man aged 45-65 years in good health and CMV-seropositive.

The J gene is TRBJ1-2, the V gene TRBV7-2, with D unclear. The length of the CDR3 is 14 residues. Per germline, CDR1 SGHTA and CDR2 FQGNSA. Trimming cost V 3 bases and J 4 bases, with 12 bases left between them. CDR3 sequence: CASSLGPGSYGYTF. In nucleotides, the CDR3 is TGTGCCAGCAGCTTGGGTCCGGGGAGCTATGGCTACACCTTC.

The rearrangement joins TRBV30 to TRBJ1-1; D not certain. There are 14 residues in the CDR3. Trimming removed 2 bases from V and 0 bases from J, with 10 bases in between. Germline CDR1 GTSNPN, CDR2 SVGIG (reference sequence). For the CDR3, the DNA is TGTGCCTGGAGTAGAAGAGGTTTGAACACTGAAGCTTTCTTT. Translating gives CAWSRRGLNTEAFF.

V is TRBV2 and J is TRBJ2-5, with 9 bases that match TRBD1. The assigned J gene may be wrong: the sequence end matches TRBJ2-7 better. Looked up from germline, CDR1 is SNHLY and CDR2 is FYNNEI. This CDR3 is 13 amino acids long. The CDR3, as DNA: TGTGCCAGCAGACAGGGGGCGTCCTACGAGCAGTACTTC. Translated, it gives CASRQGASYEQYF.

The chain carries TRBV5-1 and TRBJ2-5; TRBD2 is a possible D gene (5 bases). The germline V gene has CDR1 SGHRS and CDR2 YFSETQ. This CDR3 is 15 amino acids long. Trimming left V 4 bases short and J 1 base short, with 14 bases between. The CDR3 region is CASSPTRGTQETQYF. The CDR3 DNA sequence: TGCGCCAGCAGCCCGACCCGGGGAACCCAAGAGACCCAGTACTTC.

The chain recombines TRBV5-4 with TRBJ2-5; perhaps TRBD1 as D (6 bases). The V gene's germline CDR1 is SGHNT and CDR2 YYREEE (reference sequence). The CDR3 length is 13 residues. The V gene lost 4 bases and the J gene lost 5 bases, with 12 bases spanning the gap. The CDR3 DNA follows: TGTGCCAGCAGCCCGGAGCAGGGGGAGACCCAGTACTTC. Translating gives CASSPEQGETQYF.

The chain combines TRBV4-1 with TRBJ2-7; D unresolved. Trimming stripped 2 bases from V and 0 bases from J, with 8 bases between. Germline CDR1 and CDR2: MGHRA and YSYEKL. The CDR3 spans 14 residues. In nucleotides, the CDR3 is TGCGCCAGCAGCCAAAAACACCTCTCCTACGAGCAGTACTTC. This encodes CASSQKHLSYEQYF.

The chain carries TRBV30 and TRBJ1-6; 9 nucleotides match TRBD1. The CDR3 has 16 residues. Germline CDR1 reads GTSNPN; CDR2 reads SVGIG (reference sequence). V shed 4 bases, J shed 3 bases, and the junction held 7 bases outside the gene matches. The CDR3 nucleotides are TGTGCCTGGAACGAGGGGACAGGGAGCTATAATTCACCCCTCCACTTT. Protein: CAWNEGTGSYNSPLHF.

The chain uses TRBV9 and TRBJ2-7; a weak D match, TRBD1 (7 bases). V was pared by 4 bases and J by 7 bases, with 30 bases between. Looked up from germline, CDR1 is SGDLS and CDR2 is YYNGEE. CDR3 length equals 18 residues. The CDR3 loop reads CASSSRGSQGEFEREQYF. DNA of the CDR3: TGTGCCAGCAGCTCGCGGGGTAGTCAGGGGGAGTTCGAAAGGGAGCAGTACTTC.

This clone appeared a few times. Sequence at one end of the junction differs from germline and may be a read error. The chain recombines TRBV28 with TRBJ2-1; D possibly corresponds to TRBD1 (5 bases). Germline loops: CDR1 MDHEN, CDR2 SYDVKM. The CDR3 spans 17 residues. The CDR3 nucleotides read TGTGCCAGCAGTTTGGAGCCCATAGCAGGGTATTACAATGAGCCGTTCTTC. Its translation: CASSLEPIAGYYNEPFF.

J is TRBJ1-2 and V is TRBV10-1, with D possibly TRBD1 on 5 matching bases. Trimming took off 2 bases at V and 8 bases at J, with 18 bases between the two ends. In germline, CDR1 is WNHNN, CDR2 SYGVQD (reference sequence). The CDR3 is 15 residues long. The CDR3 DNA is TGCGCCAGCAGTGAGCCAGGGATGAGCGTAGGGGGCTACACCTTC. Encoded protein: CASSEPGMSVGGYTF.

The chain combines TRBV5-1 with TRBJ2-1; 9 bases are a match to TRBD2. The germline gives CDR1 SGHRS, CDR2 YFSETQ. The CDR3 runs to 20 residues. With V trimmed by 2 bases and J by 7 bases, 22 bases remained unmatched. The CDR3, as DNA: TGCGCCAGCAGCTTAGCCCGGTCTAGCGGGAATCGGGCGAACGGTAATGAGCAGTTCTTC. Amino acids: CASSLARSSGNRANGNEQFF.

The rearrangement links TRBV11-2 to TRBJ2-5, with D possibly TRBD2 on 5 matching bases. The J call may be in error: the DNA end matches TRBJ2-7 better. Germline loops: CDR1 SGHAT, CDR2 FQNNGV. There are 13 residues in the CDR3. CDR3 coding DNA: TGTGCCAGCTTCGGCGGGTCCTCCTACGAGCAGTACTTC. This sequence encodes CASFGGSSYEQYF.

CDR3 residues: CASSRTLLSSYEQYF. CDR3 DNA sequence: TGTGCCAGCAGCCGGACACTCCTGAGCTCCTACGAGCAGTACTTC. The chain combines TRBV5-6 with TRBJ2-7; D might be TRBD1 (5 bases). V was pared by 4 bases and J by 0 bases, with 14 bases between. The germline V gene encodes CDR1 SGHDT and CDR2 YYEEEE. The length of the CDR3 is 15 residues.

A word on this clone: Germline is not matched at one junction end, which may reflect a read error. V gene TRBV7-9 combines with J gene TRBJ1-1; 8 positions match TRBD1. The CDR3 spans 16 residues. CDR1 and CDR2 (germline): SEHNR, FQNEAQ (reference sequence). CDR3 DNA sequence: TGTTCCAGCAGCTTACCCGTCACAGGGGGGAACACTGAAGCTTTCTTT. Translated: CSSSLPVTGGNTEAFF.

This chain links TRBV7-9 with TRBJ2-5; the match to TRBD2 covers 7 bases. Germline V gene sequence: CDR1 SEHNR, CDR2 FQNEAQ (reference sequence). This CDR3 is built from 16 residues. J gave up 5 bases and V 1 base, and 10 bases lay outside the gene matches. The CDR3: CASSLEQGLIAETQYF. The CDR3 coding sequence is TGTGCCAGCAGCTTAGAGCAGGGACTAATAGCGGAGACCCAGTACTTC.

This chain joins TRBV4-1 and TRBJ1-5, with unresolved D. Germline lookup yields CDR1 MGHRA and CDR2 YSYEKL. The CDR3 extends over 13 amino acids. V lost 4 bases and J lost 5, with 9 bases in between. The CDR3 DNA sequence: TGCGCCAGCAGCCGAAAGGGAGATCAGCCCCAGCATTTT. Translation: CASSRKGDQPQHF.

DNA for the CDR3: TGTGCCAGCAGTGACCGGCGAGGGGAAGCTTTCTTT. Its protein is CASSDRRGEAFF. The rearrangement links TRBV6-1 to TRBJ1-1; D is undetermined. Trimming took off 3 bases at V and 8 bases at J, with 10 bases between the two ends. Germline-derived CDR1 and CDR2 are MNHNS and SASEGT. The CDR3 length is 12 residues.

The V call is TRBV5-1, the J call TRBJ1-4, with D perhaps TRBD1 (5 bases). Per germline, CDR1 SGHRS and CDR2 YFSETQ. The length of the CDR3 is 14 residues. V was clipped by 2 bases and J by 8 bases, with 13 bases between them. CDR3 sequence reads: CASSFRGIDEKLFF. CDR3 DNA: TGCGCCAGCAGCTTTAGGGGAATAGACGAAAAACTGTTTTTT. Supplemented by reference TRBV5-1 and TRBJ1-4, the full variable domain reads KAGVTQTPRYLIKTRGQQVTLSCSPISGHRSVSWYQQTPGQGLQFLFEYFSETQRNKGNFPGRFSGRQFSNSRSEMNVSTLELGDSALYLCASSFRGIDEKLFFGSGTQLSVL.

V is TRBV2 and J is TRBJ1-1; a possible D gene is TRBD1 (6 bases). CDR1 and CDR2 from the germline V gene are SNHLY and FYNNEI. CDR3 size: 16 residues. V was pared by 7 bases and J by 0 bases, with 18 bases between. In DNA form, the CDR3 reads TGTGCCAGCACCCGACAGGCCGTACTGATGAACACTGAAGCTTTCTTT. The encoded protein is CASTRQAVLMNTEAFF.

In this sample, this clone turned up once. This chain connects TRBV18 to TRBJ1-4; D is unresolved. The CDR3 consists of 13 residues. V was clipped by 6 bases and J by 7 bases, with 12 bases between them. Germline V gene lookup returns CDR1 KGHSH and CDR2 LQKENI. The CDR3 DNA reads as TGTGCCAGCTCCCGGCGGGAGGGTGAAAAACTGTTTTTT. It codes for CASSRREGEKLFF.